This TCR beta chain was sequenced in a study of T cell repertoires in cytomegalovirus infection. Study information: Public TCR beta signatures indicated both CMV infection and matching HLA type.

Via MiXCR, TCRdb re-called the reads, giving one row per CDR3 protein. This table holds approximately 140,000 distinct CDR3 sequences, roughly 9% found once. This clonotype came up many times. The target antigen is unknown. Germline values: CDR1 SQVTM, CDR2 ANQGSEA. The CDR3 contains 15 residues. Losses at the gene ends were 6 bases for V and 4 bases for J; bases not matched to a gene: 9. Study findings and constraints: Summed public TCR beta family frequency identified CMV carriers bearing the relevant HLA. The study found HLA-C-restricted CMV-specific TCR beta clonotypes dominating the ex vivo response.

The specimen was PBMCs. This rearrangement joins TRBV29-1 to TRBJ2-2; 9 bases are shared with TRBD1. The source is a human donor in good health (CMV status not recorded). Some clones in this sample may be carry-over from other donors' samples. The CDR3 region is CSVSPGQGVTGELFF. The CDR3 DNA reads TGCAGCGTCTCGCCGGGACAGGGAGTCACCGGGGAGCTGTTTTTT.